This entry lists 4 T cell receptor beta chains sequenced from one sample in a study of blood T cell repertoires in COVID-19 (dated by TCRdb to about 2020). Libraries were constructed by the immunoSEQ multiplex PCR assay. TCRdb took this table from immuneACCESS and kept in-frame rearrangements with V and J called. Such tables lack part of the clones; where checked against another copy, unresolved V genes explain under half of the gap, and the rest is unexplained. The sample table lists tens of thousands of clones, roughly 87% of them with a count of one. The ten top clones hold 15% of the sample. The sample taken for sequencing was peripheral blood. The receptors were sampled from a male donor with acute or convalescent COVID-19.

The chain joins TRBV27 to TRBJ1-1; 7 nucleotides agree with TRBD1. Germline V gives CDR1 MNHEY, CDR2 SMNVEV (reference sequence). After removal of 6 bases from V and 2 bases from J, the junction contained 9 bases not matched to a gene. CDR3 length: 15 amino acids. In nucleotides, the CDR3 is TGTGCCAGCAGGCCGAACAGGGGCACAAACACTGAAGCTTTCTTT. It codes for CASRPNRGTNTEAFF.

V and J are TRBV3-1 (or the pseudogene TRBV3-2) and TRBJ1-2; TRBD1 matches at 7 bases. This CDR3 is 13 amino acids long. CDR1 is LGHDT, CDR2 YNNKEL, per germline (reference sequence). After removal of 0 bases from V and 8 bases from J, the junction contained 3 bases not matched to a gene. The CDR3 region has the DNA TGTGCCAGCAGCCAAGAACGACAGGGAGGCTACACCTTC. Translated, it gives CASSQERQGGYTF.

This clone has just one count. CDR3 sequence: CASSLGQGAYDGYTF. In nucleotides, the CDR3 is TGCGCCAGCAGCTTGGGACAGGGGGCTTATGATGGCTACACCTTC. The J gene is TRBJ1-2, the V gene TRBV5-1, with 10 bases lining up with TRBD1. CDR3 length: 15 residues. From germline, CDR1 is SGHRS and CDR2 YFSETQ. V shed 0 bases and J 6 bases; nucleotides not matched to a gene: 5.

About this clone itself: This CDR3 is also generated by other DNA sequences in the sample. CDR3: CASSIAGGGQPQHF. CDR3 in DNA: TGTGCCAGTAGTATAGCGGGGGGCGGCCAGCCCCAGCATTTT. The chain links TRBV19 to TRBJ1-5; TRBD1 might be the D (6 bases). With 1 base removed from V and 7 bases from J, the gap between germline ends came to 11 bases. The CDR3 runs 14 residues. CDR1 and CDR2 (germline): LNHDA, SQIVND (reference sequence).